This T cell receptor beta chain was sequenced during a study of control samples from healthy donors and cancer patients. Assay used: immunoSEQ multiplex PCR; TCRdb lists only in-frame clones, some missing. This sample carries around 170,000 clones, 85% to 90% of them seen once, and the ten largest clones take around 1.4%. CDR3 length: 14 residues. V was pared by 0 bases and J by 11 bases, with 8 bases of the junction left unmatched. Germline CDR1 LNHNV, CDR2 YYDKDF (reference sequence). Input material: blood. The chain links TRBV15 to TRBJ1-1; 8 bases match TRBD1. This sequence was found in a woman in her 50s in good health. The CDR3 spells CATSRDPQGAPAFF. In nucleotides, the CDR3 is TGTGCCACCAGCAGAGATCCGCAGGGGGCTCCGGCTTTCTTT. Using reference TRBV15 and TRBJ1-1 for the parts outside the CDR3, the full variable domain is DAMVIQNPRYQVTQFGKPVTLSCSQTLNHNVMYWYQQKSSQAPKLLFHYYDKDFNNEADTPDNFQSRRPNTSFCFLDIRSPGLGDTAMYLCATSRDPQGAPAFFGQGTRLTVV.